This TCR beta chain was recovered during a study of cytomegalovirus exposure and HLA in healthy donors. Overall study findings and caveats: With high specificity and sensitivity, the classifier reportedly diagnosed cytomegalovirus status. Most of the TCR beta V segments (in an earlier analysis) were productive either about 87% or about 30% of the time.

This clone was seen more than once but under ten times. What it binds is not known. The PCR ran on 60 Vbeta and 13 Jbeta primers. Measured with immunoSEQ multiplex PCR; TCRdb has only the in-frame clones, and not every one. Here the sample spans over 110,000 clones, almost 80% being singletons. The CDR3 length is 15 residues. V shed 4 bases, J shed 8 bases, and the junction held 8 bases outside the gene matches. From germline, CDR1 is PRHDT and CDR2 FYEKMQ (reference sequence). The chain has TRBV13 and TRBJ2-2, with 9 bases identical to TRBD1. Material: PBMCs. The receptor was isolated from a man aged 18 to 30 in good health and CMV-seronegative. This chain's CDR3 is CASSSTGGIQGELFF. DNA for the CDR3: TGTGCCAGCAGCTCGACAGGGGGAATCCAGGGGGAGCTGTTTTTT.